This T cell receptor beta chain appears in the sequencing data of a study of cytomegalovirus exposure and HLA in healthy donors (TCRdb year 2017). With respect to the entire study: An earlier analysis of 587 of the donors reported approximately 260 Gb of sequence data and approximately 120 million unique TCR beta sequences obtained from roughly 180 million T cells. An early release covering roughly 640 HLA-typed donors comprised about 310 gigabases of sequencing data and approximately 85 million unique TCR sequences. Of the 300 to 500 genotyped donors, roughly 80% were placed in the genetic ancestry cluster associated with self-reported Caucasian donors. The study aimed to test whether cataloging public T cell receptors could reveal signatures of past pathogen exposure. The T cell repertoires of roughly 660 subjects were profiled by immunosequencing and related to cytomegalovirus serostatus. Besides the first cohort of roughly 640 subjects, a separate validation cohort made up of over a hundred different subjects was used. To predict cytomegalovirus infection status, the study combined high-throughput TCR immunosequencing, statistical association of individual TCRs with disease status, and machine learning. A later analysis re-analyzed previously published TCR beta repertoires from roughly 690 donors and added high-resolution HLA genotyping to study TCR occurrence patterns. Rather than drawing on any new phenotypic data, the later analysis identified candidate immune exposures from TCR beta sequences and the way those sequences occurred across donors. An earlier analysis of 587 of the donors applied high-throughput TCR beta sequencing to assess whether each TCR beta V gene segment acted as functional or pseudogenic. Donor age, sex, ethnicity and CMV serostatus were compiled alongside the repertoire data. A later genetic analysis took genome-wide SNP genotypes for about 55% of the 666 donors and used that subset as a discovery cohort. All discovery cohort repertoires had been generated using a single sequencing platform. HLA typing covered class I and class II loci at four-digit resolution. The number of donors typed differed by locus, with roughly 629-640 for A, B, C, DRB1 and DQB1, more than 500 for DQA1, 600 to 610 for DPA1, and around 430 for DPB1. Because of strong linkage in the cohort, five DR-DQ haplotypes were treated as single units for association and clustering. Among some 400 genotyped donors of the cohort, an average of around 240,000 unique TCR beta nucleotide sequences was sequenced per donor, of which about 18% were non-productive. Paper-wide results and their limitations: A cluster of highly shared sequence variants was judged likely to represent a technical artifact of the sequencing pipeline. An association between a missense DCLRE1C variant and V-gene and J-gene trimming of TCR beta chains was found in a later genetic analysis and replicated in an independent cohort. In a later analysis, the rate of TCR association differed among HLA loci, with DRB1 alleles having the most associated TCRs and HLA-C alleles having the fewest. Because some donors lacked HLA typing at each locus, the association tests relied only on the typed subset. Broadly in line with IMGT annotations, most TCR beta V segments showed up in productive rearrangements about 87% or about 30% of the time in an earlier analysis of several hundred of the donors. According to a later analysis, parvovirus B19, influenza, CMV and Epstein-Barr virus appeared linked to several top co-occurrence clusters. In this cohort, only TCR beta chains were sequenced, and detectable features were limited by the absence of alpha or paired-chain data. Most CMV-associated TCR beta chains appeared to be HLA-restricted in a later analysis, and the HLA associations seemed to be driven largely by CMV exposure. Correlated functional status among segregating V segments might reflect linkage disequilibrium, but an unknown experimental factor could not be ruled out. In both the original and validation cohorts, the classifier was reported to diagnose cytomegalovirus status with high specificity and sensitivity. Strong co-occurrence of HLA alleles, especially DR and DQ, made assigning TCR associations to individual alleles difficult. A further reported finding was that TCR beta sequences accurately predicted the HLA-A and HLA-B alleles for most subjects in the first cohort. A few of the identified cytomegalovirus-associated TCR beta chains were confirmed in vitro to be specific for cytomegalovirus antigens. The presence/absence analyses assumed that sequencing depth was roughly uniform across donors, and that assumption may not be true. In a later genetic analysis, fewer N-insertions in productive TCRs were reported among donors in an Asian-associated ancestry cluster than the roughly 640-donor mean. Some IMGT-functional V segments, including TRBV6-2 and TRBV6-3, could not be distinguished by the 87-base-pair reads and were therefore excluded. In a later analysis, 16,951 TCR beta sequences were associated with specific HLA alleles at a false discovery rate of 0.05. Because counts were too low, about 15 rarely observed V segments, including chromosome 9 orphons, were left out of the earlier analysis of approximately 580 of the donors. In a later analysis, HLA-associated TCR beta chains were found to be more clonally expanded and to have lower generation probabilities than equally common non-associated chains. Most TCR sequences were observed very rarely across donors, whereas some public TCRs were present in many individuals. Immune exposure information for the cohort was limited to CMV serostatus. In the study, approximately 150 TCR beta chains were listed as associated with cytomegalovirus. It was suggested by the authors that the approach could potentially be generalized to other disease states and immunological phenotypes.

Turning to this clone: Its antigen is not yet known. No clone much larger than this one lies a single base away; base qualities are absent.

The trim is 1 base for V and 2 bases for J, with a gap of 10 bases between the germline ends. From its cysteine to its phenylalanine, the CDR3 spans 15 amino acids. The entry retains the CDR3 DNA only, 45 bases that are in frame from base 1. Taken from the germline V gene, the CDR1 and CDR2 loops are MNHEY and SVGAGI. Receptor amplification or capture employed the immunoSEQ multiplex PCR assay. The multiplex PCR relied on a mix of 60 forward primers for TCR Vbeta segments and 13 reverse primers for TCR Jbeta segments. A multiplex PCR assay on genomic DNA amplified the CDR3 region of rearranged TCR beta genes. The amplified TCR beta libraries were sequenced on the Illumina HiSeq System as 87-base-pair reads. In the source study's methods: A later analysis counted around 72 million unique TCR beta chains across the 666 repertoires, and around 9.9 million of these chains were shared by at least two donors. To remove PCR and sequencing errors, raw reads were error-corrected and collapsed into unique sequences using a nearest-neighbor algorithm that merged closely related sequences. CDR3 sequences were aligned to IMGT reference sequences to assign V, D and J gene segments. For a sequence to be retained, a match of at least six nucleotides to both a V gene segment and a J gene segment was required. A rearrangement was called productive if the CDR3 had no stop codons and remained in frame with V and J, and every other rearrangement was called non-productive. CDR3 was defined according to IMGT convention as the region running from the second conserved V-encoded cysteine to the conserved J-encoded phenylalanine. The earlier analysis of about 570 of the donors excluded any sequence lacking an unambiguous match to a single V gene segment. An earlier analysis of several hundred of the donors classified V segments as functional when productive rearrangements were above 56.7% and as segregating when the standard deviation between donors was above 5%. A statistical classification framework was developed to diagnose cytomegalovirus status using the catalog of TCR beta chain sequences. In a later analysis, TCR nucleotide sequences were compared against IMGT/GENE-DB human TR gene sequences so that V and J genes could be assigned. A later analysis assigned CDR3 sequences and most-parsimonious VDJ recombination scenarios with the TCRdist pipeline. A later analysis defined each TCR beta chain by its CDR3 amino acid sequence plus V-gene family, and excluded reads lacking a unique V-gene family. In a later analysis, a few hundred highly shared, low-generation-probability nucleotide sequences were removed to address suspected cross-contamination and a sequencing artifact. In a later analysis, a clonal expansion index was calculated for each public chain from normalized within-repertoire ranks of inferred template counts. In a later analysis, generation probabilities were computed using a VDJ recombination model fitted to out-of-frame rearrangements, and the results were checked against IGoR. In a later analysis, TCR-TCR, TCR-HLA and TCR-CMV co-occurrence was scored with hypergeometric tests, and a repertoire-size bias correction was applied to TCR pairs. False discovery rates were estimated in a later analysis by permuting HLA or CMV assignments 20 times. In a later analysis, co-occurring TCRs were grouped with DBSCAN, and TCRdist sequence similarity was added when clustering was performed within HLA-allele-positive subsets. For co-occurrence clustering, repertoires with fewer than 30,000 or more than 120,000 public chains were excluded, along with a handful of repertoires with anomalous nucleotide sharing. This is the immuneACCESS table as TCRdb keeps it, with only in-frame sequences that have V and J called. A part of the clones is gone; compared with another copy, unresolved V genes explain less than half, and the rest is unexplained. V, J and clone size are those of that table, while D and trimming were read from the DNA. This sample comprises 100,000 or so clones, approximately 74% of them detected only once. Of the sample, roughly 2% is held by the ten largest clones.

The cohort consisted of 666 healthy bone marrow donors. All cohort members were sampled while nominally healthy, although unrecorded immune exposures were likely present. The donor was CMV seronegative and belonged to the group of 352 seronegative cohort members. A peripheral blood sample was provided by each donor, and peripheral blood mononuclear cells were used for TCR beta sequencing. The Qiagen DNeasy Blood Extraction Kit was used to extract genomic DNA from the blood cell samples. The chain joins TRBV6-5 to TRBJ2-3; a tentative D call is TRBD2 (7 bases match). The receptor was isolated from a woman between 40 and 55 years old in good health and CMV-seronegative. Specimen: PBMCs. At the DNA level, the sequence is TGTGCCAGCAGTTACTACGGGGGGCTCACAGATACGCAGTATTTT. This codes for CASSYYGGLTDTQYF.